This T cell receptor (beta chain) was identified in a study of chemoradiotherapy in HPV16-positive cancers. Study-level findings and limits: Non-HPV-specific T cells did not expand in tumors during treatment, whereas candidate HPV-specific clones and E7-related motifs did.

V shed 7 bases and J shed 4 bases, with 9 bases lying between them. The V gene's germline CDR1 is MNHNY and CDR2 SVGAGI (reference sequence). CDR3 size: 12 residues. Concerning this clone itself: Its antigen remains unknown.

Only in-frame clones appear in the TCRdb table, and some are missing; sequencing was by immunoSEQ multiplex PCR. The table shows about 66,000 clones, with roughly 90% occurring only once. The sequence was collected from a human donor with HPV-associated anogenital cancer. The V gene is TRBV6-6, the J gene TRBJ2-3; the D is unclear. Sequencing was performed on blood, taken from a patient who underwent chemoradiotherapy. The CDR3, as DNA: TGTGCCAGCACGGAAGCAGCAGATACGCAGTATTTT. This sequence encodes CASTEAADTQYF.